The clone carrying this T cell receptor (beta chain) came up many times. These data come from a study of low-dose radiotherapy and immunotherapy resistance in tumors. Study-level background: Doses of 0.5 Gy per fraction every 2 weeks, totaling 6.5 Gy, went to Cohort 1. Cyclophosphamide went in intravenously at 200 mg/m2 every two weeks, one day before radiation and immunotherapy.

Germline V gives CDR1 KGHSH, CDR2 LQKENI. CDR3 size: 14 residues. Trimming at V came to 3 bases and at J to 12 bases, leaving 9 bases not matched to a gene. Time point meaning: after trial treatment. Regarding treatment: LDRT plus nivolumab, ipilimumab, low-dose cyclophosphamide and aspirin (RACIN trial). Donors were given nivolumab, ipilimumab, aspirin, low-dose cyclophosphamide and low-dose radiotherapy. Primers targeting TRAV and TRBV primed first-strand cDNA, covering alpha and beta chains. PCR amplification of the TCRs was performed with Phusion for 20 PCR cycles, and it relied on a constant-region primer together with a V-primer adapter. By in vitro transcription, the isolated mRNA was amplified. TCRdb fed the reads into MiXCR, producing one record per CDR3 protein. The sample yields 85,000 to 95,000 distinct CDR3 sequences, 20% to 25% seen once.

The sequences come from PBMCs, collected after low-dose radiotherapy plus immunotherapy. This rearrangement joins TRBV18 to TRBJ2-1; 9 bases map to TRBD2. The sequence was collected from a female donor with ovarian cancer. In DNA, the CDR3 is TGTGCCAGCTCACCTCAGCGGGAGGCAGGAGGGCAGTTCTTC. This translates into CASSPQREAGGQFF.